This T cell receptor beta chain was obtained from a study of CD8 T cells in ankylosing spondylitis. Study-level points and caveats: Disease-linked clones reportedly showed significant enrichment in matched ankylosing spondylitis synovial fluid. Characteristic of ankylosing spondylitis blood, it appeared, was a TCR beta motif comprising several highly homologous variants. There were earlier reports of some motif variants in reactive arthritis synovial fluid and blood.

A note on this clonotype: What it binds is not known. At one boundary the junction diverges from the germline segment, which might be a read error.

With molecular barcodes, quantitative 5'-RACE was used to make the TCR beta libraries. TCRdb called the 5' RACE reads again in MiXCR, with one record for every CDR3 protein. The sample records under 300,000 distinct CDR3 sequences, approximately 12% being singletons. The germline V gene encodes CDR1 SGHTA and CDR2 FQGNSA. The CDR3 loop spans 20 amino acids. This TCR derives from a male donor with ankylosing spondylitis or in good health (not recorded which). The rearrangement links TRBV7-2 to TRBJ2-1; TRBD2 matches 13 bases. The sequenced material came from blood, either unsorted or a sorted T cell fraction (not recorded which). For the CDR3, the DNA is TGTGCCGGCAGTCTCGCTCCGGGACTAGCGGGATTAAGCTCCTACAATGAGCAGTTCTTC. Encoded protein: CAGSLAPGLAGLSSYNEQFF.